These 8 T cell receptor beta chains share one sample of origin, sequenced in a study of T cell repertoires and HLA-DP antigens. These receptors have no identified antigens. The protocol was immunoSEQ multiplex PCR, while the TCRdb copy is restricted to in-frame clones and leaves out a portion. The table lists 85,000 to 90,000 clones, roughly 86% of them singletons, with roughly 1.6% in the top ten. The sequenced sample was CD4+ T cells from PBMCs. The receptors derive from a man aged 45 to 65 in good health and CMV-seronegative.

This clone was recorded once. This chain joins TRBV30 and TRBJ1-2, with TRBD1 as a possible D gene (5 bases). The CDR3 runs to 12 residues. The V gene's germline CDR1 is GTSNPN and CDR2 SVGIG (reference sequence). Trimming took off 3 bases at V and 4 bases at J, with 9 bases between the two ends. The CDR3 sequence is CAWRAGSYGYTF. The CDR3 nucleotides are TGTGCCTGGAGAGCAGGGAGCTATGGCTACACCTTC.

The CDR3 sequence: CASSMGGETQYF. In nucleotides, the CDR3 is TGTGCCAGCAGTATGGGCGGGGAGACCCAGTACTTC. The chain joins TRBV27 to TRBJ2-5, with D maybe TRBD2 (5 bases). CDR3 length equals 12 residues. The germline CDR1 and CDR2 sequences are MNHEY and SMNVEV (reference sequence). V lost 5 bases and J lost 5, with 9 bases in between.

This CDR3 is CASSMEGQSYEQYF. In nucleotides, the CDR3 is TGTGCCAGTAGTATGGAGGGACAGTCCTACGAGCAGTACTTC. The V gene is TRBV19, the J gene TRBJ2-7; D is possibly TRBD1 (7 bases). From germline, CDR1 is LNHDA and CDR2 SQIVND (reference sequence). This CDR3 has 14 residues. The germline V and J ends were trimmed by 3 bases and 1 base, with 10 bases remaining between them.

For the CDR3, the DNA is TGTGCCAGCAGCGTAGCCCCAACAGGGACCTACGAGCAGTACTTC. Its protein is CASSVAPTGTYEQYF. The chain links TRBV9 to TRBJ2-7; tentative D call: TRBD1 (6 bases). CDR3 size: 15 residues. Trimming took 0 bases from V and 2 from J, leaving 12 bases between them. CDR1 SGDLS and CDR2 YYNGEE come from the germline V gene.

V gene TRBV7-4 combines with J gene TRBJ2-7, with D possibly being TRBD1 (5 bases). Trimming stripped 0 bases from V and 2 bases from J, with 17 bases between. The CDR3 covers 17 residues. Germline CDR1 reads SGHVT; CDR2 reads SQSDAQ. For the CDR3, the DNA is TGTGCCAGCAGCTTAGCCCACTTACGTCAGACAGCCTACGAGCAGTACTTC. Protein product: CASSLAHLRQTAYEQYF.

The CDR3 here is CASSYGGVDQPQHF. The CDR3 DNA reads TGTGCCAGCAGTTATGGGGGGGTAGATCAGCCCCAGCATTTT. The rearrangement uses TRBV6-6 and TRBJ1-5, with D possibly being TRBD1 (5 bases). The CDR3 covers 14 residues. Germline V gene data show CDR1 as MNHNY and CDR2 as SVGAGI (reference sequence). Trimming took 3 bases from V and 5 from J, leaving 11 bases between them.

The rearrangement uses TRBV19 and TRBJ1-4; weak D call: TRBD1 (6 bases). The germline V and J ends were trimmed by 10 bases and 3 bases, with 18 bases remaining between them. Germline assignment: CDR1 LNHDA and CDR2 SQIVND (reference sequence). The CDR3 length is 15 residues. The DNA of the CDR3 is TGTGCCACCAAACAGGGACCCGCGGCTAATGAAAAACTGTTTTTT. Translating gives CATKQGPAANEKLFF.

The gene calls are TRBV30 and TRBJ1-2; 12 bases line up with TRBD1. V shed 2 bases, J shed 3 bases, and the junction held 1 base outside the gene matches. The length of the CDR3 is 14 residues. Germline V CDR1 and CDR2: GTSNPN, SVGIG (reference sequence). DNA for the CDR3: TGTGCCTGGAGTCGGGACAGGGGGCACTATGGCTACACCTTC. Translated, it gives CAWSRDRGHYGYTF. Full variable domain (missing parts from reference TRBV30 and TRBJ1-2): SQTIHQWPATLVQPVGSPLSLECTVEGTSNPNLYWYRQAAGRGLQLLFYSVGIGQISSEVPQNLSASRPQDRQFILSSKKLLLSDSGFYLCAWSRDRGHYGYTFGSGTRLTVV.